The 28 T cell receptor beta chains below all came from one sample that was sequenced in a study of T cell repertoires in cytomegalovirus infection. TCRdb re-called the reads with MiXCR, one entry per CDR3 protein. The sample lists about 500,000 distinct CDR3 sequences; 33% were seen once. Their antigen targets remain unknown. This sample comprised cultured PBMCs, obtained from culture after CMV antigen stimulation. Receptors originate from a human donor in good health (CMV status not recorded). Some clones in this sample may be carry-over from other donors' samples.

There are a few counts of this clonotype. This chain connects TRBV28 to TRBJ2-7, with TRBD2 matching 7 bases. Germline V gene data show CDR1 as MDHEN and CDR2 as SYDVKM. The CDR3 runs 13 residues. Trimming at V came to 6 bases and at J to 2 bases, leaving 4 bases not matched to a gene. The CDR3 region has the DNA TGTGCCAGCAGCCCCGGGAGGACCTACGAGCAGTACTTC. Translated, it gives CASSPGRTYEQYF.

This clonotype was detected a few times. V usage is TRBV6-2 or TRBV6-3 and J usage is TRBJ1-5; TRBD1 aligns across 8 bases. Trimming at V came to 8 bases and at J to 4 bases, leaving 16 bases not matched to a gene. The CDR3 has 17 residues. Germline assignment: CDR1 MNHEY and CDR2 SVGEGT. The CDR3 DNA is TGTGCCAGCGGGGACGGCAGGGGGCAAGCTGGGAATCAGCCCCAGCATTTT. Its translation: CASGDGRGQAGNQPQHF.

This clonotype was counted a few times. This sequence joins TRBV7-9 and TRBJ2-3; 14 bases line up with TRBD2. The V gene's germline CDR1 is SEHNR and CDR2 FQNEAQ (reference sequence). This CDR3 has 23 residues. The V and J ends lost 4 bases and 5 bases, in that order; junction bases with no gene match: 26. The CDR3 loop is CASSSVGTSGSSRGRRGLDTQYF. The CDR3 DNA is TGTGCCAGCAGCTCGGTCGGGACTAGCGGGAGTTCGCGTGGAAGAAGAGGTCTAGATACGCAGTATTTT.

This clonotype was picked up many times. V and J are TRBV7-2 and TRBJ2-7; D is possibly TRBD1 or TRBD2 (5 bases each). This CDR3 is 13 amino acids long. V shed 5 bases and J shed 5 bases, with 13 bases lying between them. The germline CDR1 and CDR2 sequences are SGHTA and FQGNSA. DNA of the CDR3: TGTGCCAGCAGCGGAGTTAGGGGAGACGAGCAGTACTTC. Translating it yields CASSGVRGDEQYF. Full variable domain (remainder filled in from reference TRBV7-2 and TRBJ2-7): GAGVSQSPSNKVTEKGKDVELRCDPISGHTALYWYRQSLGQGLEFLIYFQGNSAPDKSGLPSDRFSAERTGGSVSTLTIQRTQQEDSAVYLCASSGVRGDEQYFGPGTRLTVT.

This chain joins TRBV7-9 and TRBJ1-1, with D possibly being TRBD1 (5 bases). Germline loops: CDR1 SEHNR, CDR2 FQNEAQ (reference sequence). Trimming removed 10 bases from V and 1 base from J, with 13 bases in between. The length of the CDR3 is 13 residues. CDR3 in amino acids: CATSGQGNTEAFF. Here the CDR3 DNA reads TGTGCCACCAGTGGGCAGGGGAACACTGAAGCTTTCTTT.

This chain connects TRBV12-3 or TRBV12-4 to TRBJ1-1; 9 positions agree with TRBD1. The CDR3 runs 19 residues. J lost 1 base, V lost 4 bases, and 16 bases had no gene match. CDR3 in DNA: TGTGCCAGCAGTTCGGGGACAGGGATAAGGCCCAAACAGAACACTGAAGCTTTCTTT. Its translation: CASSSGTGIRPKQNTEAFF.

The CDR3 loop is CASSLEQPLYGYTF. CDR3 coding DNA: TGTGCCAGCAGTTTGGAGCAGCCGCTATATGGCTACACCTTC. J is TRBJ1-2 and V is TRBV28, with D uncertain. The germline CDR1 and CDR2 sequences are MDHEN and SYDVKM. This CDR3 has 14 residues. The V and J ends lost 3 bases and 5 bases respectively, with 13 bases between them.

This clonotype has more than one count but fewer than ten. This chain connects TRBV11-2 to TRBJ2-5; D perhaps matches TRBD2 (7 bases). Germline loops: CDR1 SGHAT, CDR2 FQNNGV. The V and J ends lost 4 bases and 5 bases respectively, with 14 bases between them. The CDR3 extends over 14 amino acids. The CDR3 DNA is TGTGCCAGCAGCTGGGGGGGGGGCCCGGAGACCCAGTACTTC. It encodes CASSWGGGPETQYF.

This clonotype was detected only once. This chain uses TRBV12-3 or TRBV12-4 with TRBJ1-1; D ambiguous. V was pared by 5 bases and J by 3 bases, with 10 bases between. There are 13 residues in the CDR3. The CDR3 loop reads CASSPWGDTEAFF. Here the CDR3 DNA reads TGTGCCAGCAGTCCCTGGGGTGACACTGAAGCTTTCTTT.

This sequence joins TRBV7-2 and TRBJ2-1; the D gene could be TRBD1 or TRBD2 (5 bases each). CDR3 size: 13 residues. Trimming stripped 1 base from V and 10 bases from J, with 11 bases between. From germline, CDR1 is SGHTA and CDR2 FQGNSA. CDR3 in amino acids: CASSLEGSREQFF. CDR3 in DNA: TGTGCCAGCAGCTTAGAGGGGAGTCGGGAGCAGTTCTTC.

CDR3 nucleotide sequence: TGTGCCAGCAGCTTAGAAGCGGGCTTAATAAGTGGCTACACCTTC. Protein sequence: CASSLEAGLISGYTF. The rearrangement links TRBV7-9 to TRBJ1-2; D call uncertain. Looked up from germline, CDR1 is SEHNR and CDR2 is FQNEAQ (reference sequence). V was pared by 1 base and J by 7 bases, with 16 bases between. CDR3 size: 15 residues.

The chain links TRBV7-8 to TRBJ2-7; D tentatively fits TRBD1 or TRBD2 (5 bases each). Germline CDR1 is SGHVS and CDR2 is FQNEAQ. There are 15 residues in the CDR3. V gave up 5 bases and J gave up 3 bases, with 17 bases separating them. CDR3 loop: CASSSRDEAYYEQYF. The CDR3, as DNA: TGTGCCAGCAGCAGCAGGGACGAGGCCTACTACGAGCAGTACTTC. Full variable domain (rest looked up from reference TRBV7-8 and TRBJ2-7): GAGVSQSPRYKVAKRGQDVALRCDPISGHVSLFWYQQALGQGPEFLTYFQNEAQLDKSGLPSDRFFAERPEGSVSTLKIQRTQQEDSAVYLCASSSRDEAYYEQYFGPGTRLTVT.

This rearrangement joins TRBV6-8 to TRBJ2-3; the D gene is possibly TRBD2 (5 bases). Trimming removed 7 bases at V and 5 bases at J, with 19 bases between. The CDR3 is made up of 15 amino acids. Germline V gene sequence: CDR1 MNHGY, CDR2 SAAAGT. The CDR3 DNA sequence: TGTGCCAGCACTTCACGCAACTACCGGGGAGATACGCAGTATTTT. This gives the protein CASTSRNYRGDTQYF.

This clonotype appeared a few times. V usage is TRBV25-1 and J usage is TRBJ1-1, with D perhaps TRBD1 (5 bases). This CDR3 comprises 14 residues. Germline assignment: CDR1 MGHDK and CDR2 SYGVNS. V lost 4 bases to trimming and J lost 2 bases, with 11 bases between them. The CDR3 here is CASSGRGENTEAFF. CDR3 nucleotide sequence: TGTGCCAGCAGTGGACGAGGGGAAAACACTGAAGCTTTCTTT.

The chain couples TRBV12-3 or TRBV12-4 to TRBJ1-1; D unclear. Trimming removed 5 bases from V and 3 bases from J, with 16 bases in between. This CDR3 comprises 15 residues. The CDR3 DNA reads as TGTGCCAGCAGTAGTAGAATAAGGTACGACACTGAAGCTTTCTTT. This sequence encodes CASSSRIRYDTEAFF.

CDR3 residues: CASSFTGGRDQYF. Written as DNA, the CDR3 is TGTGCCAGCAGTTTTACAGGGGGAAGAGACCAGTACTTC. The chain links TRBV6-2 or TRBV6-3 to TRBJ2-5; 8 bases agree with TRBD1. The CDR3 extends over 13 amino acids. The V gene end was trimmed by 4 bases and the J gene end by 10 bases; junction bases not matched to a gene: 8. Germline-derived CDR1 and CDR2 are MNHEY and SVGEGT.

This chain links TRBV10-2 with TRBJ2-5; no definite D call. Trimming removed 0 bases from V and 0 bases from J, with 5 bases in between. Germline CDR1 WSHSY, CDR2 SAAADI. The CDR3 runs 14 residues. The DNA of the CDR3 is TGCGCCAGCAGTGAGTCGGGGTACCAAGAGACCCAGTACTTC. Translation: CASSESGYQETQYF.

CDR3 amino acids: CASSSPGDEKLFF. The CDR3 DNA reads TGTGCCAGCAGCTCCCCAGGGGATGAAAAACTGTTTTTT. The chain recombines TRBV7-2 with TRBJ1-4; a possible D gene is TRBD1 (6 bases). Trimming cost V 4 bases and J 6 bases, with 9 bases left between them. The CDR3 is 13 residues long. The V gene's germline CDR1 is SGHTA and CDR2 FQGNSA.

In nucleotides, the CDR3 is TGCAGTGCTAGAGATGGTGAGGGATGGAGCGAGCAGTACTTC. Protein: CSARDGEGWSEQYF. This rearrangement joins TRBV20-1 to TRBJ2-7; D may be TRBD2 (5 bases). The CDR3 is 14 residues long. Per the germline V gene, CDR1 is DFQATT and CDR2 is SNEGSKA (reference sequence). V lost 0 bases and J 6 bases, leaving 15 bases between the germline ends.

This clonotype was picked up one time. The chain has TRBV4-2 and TRBJ2-3; possible D gene TRBD2, 6 bases. CDR1 LGHNA and CDR2 YNFKEQ come from the germline V gene. Trimming cost V 3 bases and J 0 bases, with 13 bases left between them. The CDR3 length is 16 residues. CDR3 protein: CASSQVADPSTDTQYF. The CDR3 nucleotides are TGTGCCAGCAGCCAGGTAGCGGATCCTAGCACAGATACGCAGTATTTT.

Concerning this clonotype: A read error is possible here, since a much larger clone lies one base away. The chain uses TRBV5-3 and TRBJ2-1, with a tentative D call TRBD2 (5 bases). TRBV5-3 is placed among ORFs of uncertain function. The V end lost 8 bases, the J end lost 8 bases, and 11 bases lay between the germline ends. The CDR3 length is 11 residues. CDR3 region: CASSRGHEQFF. The CDR3 bases are TGTGCCAGCAGCCGAGGGCATGAGCAGTTCTTC.

The V and J genes are TRBV28 and TRBJ2-3; D remains ambiguous. The germline V gene has CDR1 MDHEN and CDR2 SYDVKM. This CDR3 has 14 amino acids. V lost 5 bases and J lost 2, with 11 bases in between. CDR3 loop: CASSRPGNTDTQYF. The CDR3 DNA sequence: TGTGCCAGCAGTAGGCCTGGGAACACAGATACGCAGTATTTT.

This chain connects TRBV6-1 to TRBJ2-7; D may be TRBD1 (6 bases). This CDR3 region has 14 residues. The V gene lost 0 bases and the J gene lost 3 bases, with 9 bases spanning the gap. Germline values: CDR1 MNHNS, CDR2 SASEGT. The chain's CDR3 is CASSEAGQLYEQYF. The CDR3 DNA reads as TGTGCCAGCAGTGAAGCCGGACAGCTCTACGAGCAGTACTTC.

This clonotype was detected many times. V is TRBV14 and J is TRBJ2-1, with D hard to call. Between the trimmed V and J ends, which lost 0 bases and 6 bases, there was a span of 9 bases. CDR3 size: 14 residues. CDR1 SGHDN and CDR2 FVKESK come from the germline V gene. CDR3 bases: TGTGCCAGCAGCCAAGATTTCGGTGCCAATGAGCAGTTCTTC. As protein: CASSQDFGANEQFF. Full variable domain (rest looked up from reference TRBV14 and TRBJ2-1): EAGVTQFPSHSVIEKGQTVTLRCDPISGHDNLYWYRRVMGKEIKFLLHFVKESKQDESGMPNNRFLAERTGGTYSTLKVQPAELEDSGVYFCASSQDFGANEQFFGPGTRLTVL.

The chain uses TRBV6-1 and TRBJ2-7; D ambiguous. From germline, CDR1 is MNHNS and CDR2 SASEGT. There are 13 residues in the CDR3. Trimming removed 2 bases at V and 0 bases at J, with 5 bases between. CDR3 residues: CASSERSSYEQYV. CDR3 in DNA: TGTGCCAGCAGTGAAAGGTCCTCCTACGAGCAGTACGTC.

V and J are TRBV20-1 and TRBJ2-7, with D maybe TRBD1 (5 bases). The CDR3 runs to 14 residues. V shed 4 bases and J shed 4 bases, with 17 bases lying between them. From germline, CDR1 is DFQATT and CDR2 SNEGSKA (reference sequence). CDR3 sequence (DNA): TGCAGTGCTATTTGGGCGGTAGGGGAATACGAGCAGTACTTC. Translation gives CSAIWAVGEYEQYF.

This chain links TRBV28 with TRBJ2-7; possible D gene TRBD1, 5 bases. V shed 7 bases and J shed 7 bases, with 20 bases lying between them. CDR1 is MDHEN, CDR2 SYDVKM, per germline. This CDR3 is 14 amino acids long. Here the CDR3 DNA reads TGTGCCAGCACCCGCGACCCTGGACACGGAGAGCAGTACTTC. Residues: CASTRDPGHGEQYF.

This rearrangement joins TRBV7-2 to TRBJ2-1, with D maybe TRBD1 (5 bases). From germline, CDR1 is SGHTA and CDR2 FQGNSA. Trimming removed 5 bases from V and 6 bases from J, with 26 bases in between. The CDR3 consists of 18 residues. The CDR3 DNA reads TGTGCCAGCAGCCGCTTGGGGCGGACGTTCCTAACGGGCAATGAGCAGTTCTTC. This translates into CASSRLGRTFLTGNEQFF.